This TCR beta chain was sequenced in a study of regulatory T cells in long-lasting Graves disease. J gave up 4 bases and V 3 bases, and 7 bases lay outside the gene matches. The germline V gene encodes CDR1 KGHSH and CDR2 LQKENI. The CDR3 has 15 residues. This clonotype was counted ten times or more. For TCR beta, libraries came from iRepertoire HTBI primers and Arm-PCR of CDR3 regions. TCRdb ran MiXCR on the multiplex PCR reads and lists one entry per CDR3 protein. The data show over 500,000 distinct CDR3 sequences, more than 15% seen once. Sample time point: newly diagnosed GD, antithyroid drugs for less than 3 months. Scientists built the TCR library using RNA that was extracted from PBMCs. Another study also made use of these data, one on T cells in Graves' hyperthyroidism and ophthalmopathy. That source adds: Patients showing uncontrolled infection, other autoimmune disease, pregnancy or lactation were ineligible. HTBI primers were the set used in a first-round RT-PCR of the TCR CDR3. The authors' 13 V-J model separated ophthalmopathy from stable hyperthyroidism.

This sample comprised peripheral blood mononuclear cells (PBMCs), obtained at new diagnosis, from a patient treated with antithyroid drugs. The receptor's source is a man aged 18 to 29 with Graves disease. The genes are TRBV18 and TRBJ2-5; 8 positions match TRBD2. CDR3 coding DNA: TGTGCCAGCTCACCCCCGGGACTAGGAGGAGAGACCCAGTACTTC. Translated: CASSPPGLGGETQYF.